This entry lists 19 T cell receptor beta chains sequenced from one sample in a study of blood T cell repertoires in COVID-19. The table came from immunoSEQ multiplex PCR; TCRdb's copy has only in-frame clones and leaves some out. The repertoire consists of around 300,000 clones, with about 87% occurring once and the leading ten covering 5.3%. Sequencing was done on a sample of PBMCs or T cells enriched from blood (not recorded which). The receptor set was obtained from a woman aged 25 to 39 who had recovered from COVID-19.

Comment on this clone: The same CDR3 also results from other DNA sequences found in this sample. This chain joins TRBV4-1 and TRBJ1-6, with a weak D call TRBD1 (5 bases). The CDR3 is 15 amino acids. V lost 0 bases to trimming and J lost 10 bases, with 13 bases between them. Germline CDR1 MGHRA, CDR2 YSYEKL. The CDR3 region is CASSQDSQGRSPLHF. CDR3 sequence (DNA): TGCGCCAGCAGCCAAGATAGCCAGGGAAGGTCACCCCTCCACTTT.

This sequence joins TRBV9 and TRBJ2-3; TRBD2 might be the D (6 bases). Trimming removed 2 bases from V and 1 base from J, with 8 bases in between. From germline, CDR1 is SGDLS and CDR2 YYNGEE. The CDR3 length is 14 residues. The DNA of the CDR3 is TGTGCCAGCAGCGTTTGGGGGGGCACAGATACGCAGTATTTT. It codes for CASSVWGGTDTQYF. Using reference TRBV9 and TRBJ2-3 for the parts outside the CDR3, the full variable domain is DSGVTQTPKHLITATGQRVTLRCSPRSGDLSVYWYQQSLDQGLQFLIQYYNGEERAKGNILERFSAQQFPDLHSELNLSSLELGDSALYFCASSVWGGTDTQYFGPGTRLTVL.

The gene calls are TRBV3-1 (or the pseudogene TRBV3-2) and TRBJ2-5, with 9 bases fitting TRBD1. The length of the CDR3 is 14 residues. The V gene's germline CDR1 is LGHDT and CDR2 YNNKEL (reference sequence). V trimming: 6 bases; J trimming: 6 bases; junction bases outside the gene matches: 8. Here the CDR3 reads CASSHRTGGKTQYF. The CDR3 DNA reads TGTGCCAGCAGTCATCGAACAGGGGGCAAGACCCAGTACTTC.

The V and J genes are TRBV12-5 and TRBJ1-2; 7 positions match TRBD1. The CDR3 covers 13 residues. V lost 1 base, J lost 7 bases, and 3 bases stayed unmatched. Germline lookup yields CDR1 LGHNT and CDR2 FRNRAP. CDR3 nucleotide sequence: TGTGCTAGTGGTTTGGGACAGGGCGGTGGCTACACCTTC. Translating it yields CASGLGQGGGYTF.

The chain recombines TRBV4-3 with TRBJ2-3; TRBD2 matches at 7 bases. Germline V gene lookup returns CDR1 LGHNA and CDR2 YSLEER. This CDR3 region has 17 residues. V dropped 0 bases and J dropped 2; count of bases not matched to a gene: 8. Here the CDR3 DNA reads TGCGCCAGCAGCCAAGATTCGGCTAGCGGATCCACAGATACGCAGTATTTT. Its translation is CASSQDSASGSTDTQYF.

The CDR3, as DNA: TGTGCCAGCAGTGCAGGACAGGGCAGTCAGCCCCAGCATTTT. Protein product: CASSAGQGSQPQHF. The rearrangement links TRBV2 to TRBJ1-5; 8 bases are a match to TRBD1. From germline, CDR1 is SNHLY and CDR2 FYNNEI. After removal of 4 bases from V and 6 bases from J, the junction contained 5 bases not matched to a gene. The CDR3 loop spans 14 amino acids.

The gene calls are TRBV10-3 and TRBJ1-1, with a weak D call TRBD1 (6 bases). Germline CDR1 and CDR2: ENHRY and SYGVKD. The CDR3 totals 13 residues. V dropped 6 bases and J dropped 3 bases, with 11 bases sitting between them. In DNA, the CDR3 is TGTGCCATCAGGCGGACAGAGGACACTGAAGCTTTCTTT. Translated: CAIRRTEDTEAFF.

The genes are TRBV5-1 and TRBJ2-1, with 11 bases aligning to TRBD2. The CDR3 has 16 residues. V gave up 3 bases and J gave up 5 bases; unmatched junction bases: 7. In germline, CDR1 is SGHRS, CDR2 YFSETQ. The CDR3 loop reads CASSYSGGALDNEQFF. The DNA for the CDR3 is TGCGCCAGCAGCTATAGCGGGGGGGCTTTGGACAATGAGCAGTTCTTC.

The CDR3 is CASSPRQPNEKLFF. CDR3 sequence (DNA): TGTGCCAGCAGCCCCAGGCAGCCGAATGAAAAACTGTTTTTT. This chain connects TRBV6-5 to TRBJ1-4; no firm D call. Trimming removed 6 bases from V and 5 bases from J, with 13 bases in between. Germline CDR1 and CDR2: MNHEY and SVGAGI. CDR3 length: 14 amino acids.

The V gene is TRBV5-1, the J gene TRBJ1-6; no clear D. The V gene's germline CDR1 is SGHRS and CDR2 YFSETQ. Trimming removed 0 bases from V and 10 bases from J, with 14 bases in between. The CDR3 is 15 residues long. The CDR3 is CASSLEASDRSPLHF. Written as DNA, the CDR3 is TGCGCCAGCAGCTTGGAGGCCAGCGACCGATCACCCCTCCACTTT. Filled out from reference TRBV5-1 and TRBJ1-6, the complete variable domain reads KAGVTQTPRYLIKTRGQQVTLSCSPISGHRSVSWYQQTPGQGLQFLFEYFSETQRNKGNFPGRFSGRQFSNSRSEMNVSTLELGDSALYLCASSLEASDRSPLHFGNGTRLTVT.

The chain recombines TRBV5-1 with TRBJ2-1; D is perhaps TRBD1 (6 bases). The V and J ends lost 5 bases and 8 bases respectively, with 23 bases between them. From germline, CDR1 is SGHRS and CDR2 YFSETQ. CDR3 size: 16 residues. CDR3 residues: CASSAGHGGQRDEQFF. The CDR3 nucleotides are TGCGCCAGCAGTGCCGGACATGGGGGCCAGAGGGATGAGCAGTTCTTC.

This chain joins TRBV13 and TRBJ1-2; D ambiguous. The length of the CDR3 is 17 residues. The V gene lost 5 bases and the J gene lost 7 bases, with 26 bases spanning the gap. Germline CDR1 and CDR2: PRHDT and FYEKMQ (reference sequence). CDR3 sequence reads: CASSPGRAGGGRLGYTF. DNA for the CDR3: TGTGCCAGCAGCCCGGGAAGGGCAGGAGGAGGAAGGCTTGGCTACACCTTC. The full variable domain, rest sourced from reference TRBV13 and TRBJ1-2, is AAGVIQSPRHLIKEKRETATLKCYPIPRHDTVYWYQQGPGQDPQFLISFYEKMQSDKGSIPDRFSAQQFSDYHSELNMSSLELGDSALYFCASSPGRAGGGRLGYTFGSGTRLTVV.

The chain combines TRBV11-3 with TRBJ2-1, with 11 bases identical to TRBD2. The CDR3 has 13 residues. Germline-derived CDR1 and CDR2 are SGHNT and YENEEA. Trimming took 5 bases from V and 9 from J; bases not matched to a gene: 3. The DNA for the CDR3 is TGTGCCAGCAGCCTCGGACTAGCGGGTGAGCAGTTCTTC. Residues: CASSLGLAGEQFF.

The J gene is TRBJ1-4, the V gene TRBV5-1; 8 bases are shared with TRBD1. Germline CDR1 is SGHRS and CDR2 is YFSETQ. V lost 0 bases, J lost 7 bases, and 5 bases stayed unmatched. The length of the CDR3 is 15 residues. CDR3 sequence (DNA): TGCGCCAGCAGCTTGGCCGCGACAGGGGCTGAAAAACTGTTTTTT. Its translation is CASSLAATGAEKLFF. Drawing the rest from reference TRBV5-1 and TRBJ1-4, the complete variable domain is KAGVTQTPRYLIKTRGQQVTLSCSPISGHRSVSWYQQTPGQGLQFLFEYFSETQRNKGNFPGRFSGRQFSNSRSEMNVSTLELGDSALYLCASSLAATGAEKLFFGSGTQLSVL.

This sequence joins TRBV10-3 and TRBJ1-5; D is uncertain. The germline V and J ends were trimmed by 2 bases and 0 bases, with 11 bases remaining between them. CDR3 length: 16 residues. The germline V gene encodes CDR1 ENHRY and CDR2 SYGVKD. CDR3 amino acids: CAISEVQVYSNQPQHF. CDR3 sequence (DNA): TGTGCCATCAGTGAGGTTCAGGTGTATAGCAATCAGCCCCAGCATTTT.

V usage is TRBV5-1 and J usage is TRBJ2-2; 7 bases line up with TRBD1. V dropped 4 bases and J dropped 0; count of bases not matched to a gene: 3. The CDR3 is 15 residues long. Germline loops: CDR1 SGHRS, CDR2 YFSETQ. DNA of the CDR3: TGCGCCAGCAGCAGGGACAGAGCGAACACCGGGGAGCTGTTTTTT. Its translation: CASSRDRANTGELFF.

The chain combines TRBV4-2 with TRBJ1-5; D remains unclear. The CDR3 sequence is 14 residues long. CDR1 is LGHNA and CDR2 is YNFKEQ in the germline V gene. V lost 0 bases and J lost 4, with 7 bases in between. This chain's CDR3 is CASSQDGRNQPQHF. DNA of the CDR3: TGTGCCAGCAGCCAAGACGGGAGGAATCAGCCCCAGCATTTT.

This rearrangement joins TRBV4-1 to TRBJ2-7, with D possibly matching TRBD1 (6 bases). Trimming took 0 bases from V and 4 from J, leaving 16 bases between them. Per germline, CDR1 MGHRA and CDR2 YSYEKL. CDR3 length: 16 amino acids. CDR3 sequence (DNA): TGCGCCAGCAGCCAAGATGGACAGTCAGATGTATACGAGCAGTACTTC. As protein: CASSQDGQSDVYEQYF.

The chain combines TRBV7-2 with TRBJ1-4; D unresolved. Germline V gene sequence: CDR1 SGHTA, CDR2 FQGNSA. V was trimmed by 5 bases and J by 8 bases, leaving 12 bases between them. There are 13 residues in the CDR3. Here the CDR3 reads CASSPLLGEKLFF. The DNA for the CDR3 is TGTGCCAGCAGCCCCCTTTTGGGCGAAAAACTGTTTTTT.